A selection of T cell receptor beta chains follows, all from one sample in a study of T cell responses to AZD1222 COVID-19 vaccine. The assay was immunoSEQ multiplex PCR, and TCRdb's table has in-frame clones only and misses some. The sample includes more than 150,000 clones, 80% to 95% of them seen just once. The material was peripheral blood, obtained 28 days after the second AZD1222 dose. Receptors were obtained from an adult who received the AZD1222 COVID-19 vaccine. The CDR3 runs from the conserved cysteine through the conserved F or W. D genes are given only for firm matches. Not all rows give a size; the values are once, few, many and, for expanded clones, a class.

>TRBJ2-7|.|.|TRBV5-1
CASSAGGVAGSYF
TGCGCCAGCAGCGCCGGAGGCGTCGCGGGGAGTTACTTC
>TRBJ1-6|.|.|TRBV14
CASSQIGNSPLHF
TGTGCCAGCAGCCAAATCGGTAATTCACCCCTCCACTTT
>TRBJ1-1|.|.|TRBV19
CASKMGWMNTEAFF
TGTGCCAGTAAAATGGGGTGGATGAACACTGAAGCTTTCTTT
>TRBJ1-1|few|TRBD1|TRBV3-1/TRBV3-2
CASSSYRGGTEAFF
TGTGCCAGCAGCTCTTACAGGGGTGGCACTGAAGCTTTCTTT
>TRBJ2-7|.|TRBD1|TRBV11-2
CASSLLGRGTHEQYF
TGTGCCAGCAGCTTATTGGGCAGGGGGACCCACGAGCAGTACTTC
>TRBJ2-1|.|TRBD2|TRBV9
CASSVAPSGGFNEQFF
TGTGCCAGCAGCGTAGCCCCTAGCGGGGGATTCAATGAGCAGTTCTTC
>TRBJ2-7|.|.|TRBV28
CASSLGGSEKKQYF
TGTGCCAGCAGTTTAGGGGGGAGCGAGAAAAAGCAGTACTTC
>TRBJ2-5|.|TRBD2|TRBV5-4
CASSLGTSGSRETQYF
TGTGCCAGCAGCTTGGGGACTAGCGGGAGTAGGGAGACCCAGTACTTC
>TRBJ1-2|.|TRBD1|TRBV28
CASSPGTGGDGYTF
TGTGCCAGCAGTCCCGGGACAGGGGGCGATGGCTACACCTTC
>TRBJ2-1|few|.|TRBV6-5
CASRLGGGWDEQFF
TGTGCCAGCCGGCTCGGGGGAGGTTGGGATGAGCAGTTCTTC
>TRBJ2-7|.|TRBD2|TRBV5-6
CASSLSVAGVVAEQYF
TGTGCCAGCAGCTTGTCAGTAGCGGGAGTAGTGGCCGAGCAGTACTTC
>TRBJ2-7|once|.|TRBV25-1
CASSEGTEQYF
TGTGCCAGCAGTGAAGGCACCGAGCAGTACTTC
>TRBJ2-1|.|.|TRBV7-2
CASGRTGALHEQFF
TGTGCCAGCGGAAGGACGGGAGCCCTCCATGAGCAGTTCTTC
>TRBJ2-7|.|.|TRBV20-1
CSANEGEPYEQYF
TGCAGTGCTAATGAGGGGGAACCGTACGAGCAGTACTTC
>TRBJ2-1|.|TRBD2|TRBV4-2
CASSQDLAGVGEQFF
TGTGCCAGCAGCCAAGATCTGGCGGGAGTCGGTGAGCAGTTCTTC
>TRBJ2-2|.|TRBD2|TRBV7-3
CASSLRLAVNTGELFF
TGTGCCAGCAGCTTAAGGCTAGCGGTTAACACCGGGGAGCTGTTTTTT
>TRBJ2-1|.|.|TRBV5-1
CASSTLTSPDEQFF
TGCGCCAGCAGCACCCTGACTAGTCCCGATGAGCAGTTCTTC
>TRBJ2-5|.|.|TRBV6-2/TRBV6-3
CASSYFRDTQETQYF
TGTGCCAGCAGTTACTTTCGGGACACCCAAGAGACCCAGTACTTC
>TRBJ1-3|.|TRBD1|TRBV5-1
CASSVQGTGAGNTIYF
TGCGCCAGCAGCGTCCAGGGTACAGGGGCTGGAAACACCATATATTTT
>TRBJ2-1|.|.|TRBV7-9
CASSLGQWGNEQFF
TGTGCCAGCAGCTTAGGGCAGTGGGGCAATGAGCAGTTCTTC
>TRBJ2-7|.|TRBD2|TRBV5-4
CASSHLPGGTYEQYF
TGTGCCAGCAGCCACCTCCCGGGGGGGACGTACGAGCAGTACTTC
>TRBJ2-2|.|.|TRBV5-1
CASSLVSWGSGELFF
TGCGCCAGCAGCTTGGTGTCTTGGGGGTCCGGGGAGCTGTTTTTT
>TRBJ2-7|.|.|TRBV19
CASLGLSMEQYF
TGTGCCAGTTTGGGACTCTCAATGGAGCAGTACTTC
>TRBJ1-1|.|.|TRBV30
CAWSPGVMNTEAFF
TGTGCCTGGAGTCCAGGGGTCATGAACACTGAAGCTTTCTTT
>TRBJ1-4|.|TRBD1|TRBV3-1/TRBV3-2
CASSPGQGVTNEKLFF
TGTGCCAGCAGCCCCGGACAGGGTGTAACTAATGAAAAACTGTTTTTT
>TRBJ2-7|.|.|TRBV2
CASSVPGEQYF
TGTGCCAGCAGTGTACCAGGCGAGCAGTACTTC
>TRBJ1-4|.|.|TRBV10-1
CASSEGGRGVEKLFF
TGCGCCAGCAGTGAGGGAGGGCGAGGAGTCGAAAAACTGTTTTTT
>TRBJ2-1|few|TRBD2|TRBV7-9
CASSFSGSIPEQFF
TGTGCCAGCAGCTTTAGCGGGAGCATCCCTGAGCAGTTCTTC
>TRBJ2-5|.|.|TRBV15
CATSRDSTGKGQETQYF
TGTGCCACCAGCAGAGACTCTACAGGGAAGGGACAAGAGACCCAGTACTTC
>TRBJ1-5|.|TRBD1|TRBV28
CASRSGQGGNQPQHF
TGTGCCAGCAGATCGGGACAGGGCGGCAATCAGCCCCAGCATTTT
>TRBJ1-4|.|.|TRBV28
CASILTGSEKLFF
TGTGCCAGCATTCTAACAGGGAGTGAAAAACTGTTTTTT
>TRBJ1-4|.|TRBD1|TRBV28
CASSAPRDSRLFGKLFF
TGTGCCAGCAGTGCCCCTCGGGACAGTAGGCTATTTGGGAAACTGTTTTTT
>TRBJ1-1|.|.|TRBV4-1
CASSQGPALLPSNTEAFF
TGCGCCAGCAGCCAAGGCCCCGCACTACTCCCATCGAACACTGAAGCTTTCTTT
>TRBJ1-1|.|.|TRBV4-3
CASSQDPGVLNTEAFF
TGCGCCAGCAGCCAAGATCCAGGGGTCTTGAACACTGAAGCTTTCTTT
>TRBJ2-1|.|TRBD2|TRBV9
CASSVGGTKDRNEQFF
TGTGCCAGCAGCGTAGGGGGGACTAAGGATCGGAATGAGCAGTTCTTC
>TRBJ1-2|.|.|TRBV24-1
CATSDLGGGGYTF
TGTGCCACCAGTGATTTGGGGGGAGGCGGCTACACCTTC
>TRBJ2-5|.|.|TRBV5-4
CASTITGAQETQYF
TGTGCCAGCACCATCACCGGGGCCCAAGAGACCCAGTACTTC
>TRBJ1-2|.|TRBD1|TRBV30
CAWSVGTGSNYGYTF
TGTGCCTGGAGTGTTGGGACAGGGTCTAACTATGGCTACACCTTC
>TRBJ1-1|.|.|TRBV18
CASSPGLNTEAFF
TGTGCCAGCTCACCGGGCCTGAACACTGAAGCTTTCTTT
>TRBJ2-7|.|TRBD1|TRBV19
CASGTGYEQYF
TGTGCCAGTGGGACAGGCTACGAGCAGTACTTC
>TRBJ2-7|.|.|TRBV19
CASGVPYEQYF
TGTGCCAGTGGGGTTCCCTACGAGCAGTACTTC
>TRBJ2-4|.|.|TRBV9
CASSVGSGVVAKNIQYF
TGTGCCAGCAGCGTAGGGAGCGGAGTAGTAGCCAAAAACATTCAGTACTTC
>TRBJ1-6|.|.|TRBV9
CASSVAAGSDSPLHF
TGTGCCAGCAGCGTAGCGGCAGGGAGCGATTCACCCCTCCACTTT
>TRBJ2-7|.|TRBD1|TRBV28
CASSPHPGQGGYEQYF
TGTGCCAGCAGTCCGCACCCGGGACAGGGCGGTTACGAGCAGTACTTC
>TRBJ2-1|.|TRBD2|TRBV10-1
CASSEAGGGYNEQFF
TGCGCCAGCAGTGAGGCGGGAGGGGGTTACAATGAGCAGTTCTTC
>TRBJ2-1|.|TRBD1|TRBV7-3
CASSQGTGPYNEQFF
TGTGCCAGCAGCCAGGGGACAGGGCCTTACAATGAGCAGTTCTTC
>TRBJ1-6|.|TRBD1|TRBV4-1
CASSQDRGDNSPLHF
TGCGCCAGCAGCCAGGACAGGGGCGATAATTCACCCCTCCACTTT
>TRBJ2-1|.|.|TRBV5-1
CASSWRIGEQFF
TGCGCCAGCAGCTGGAGAATTGGTGAGCAGTTCTTC
>TRBJ1-2|.|TRBD1|TRBV7-2
CASSLGQGAGHGYTF
TGTGCCAGCAGCTTAGGACAGGGTGCAGGGCATGGCTACACCTTC
>TRBJ1-2|.|TRBD1|TRBV7-2
CASSLRDRGRGYTF
TGTGCCAGCAGCTTGCGGGACAGGGGTAGGGGCTACACCTTC
>TRBJ1-2|.|.|TRBV18
CASSPGQIYGYTF
TGTGCCAGCTCACCAGGGCAGATCTATGGCTACACCTTC
>TRBJ2-7|.|.|TRBV6-2/TRBV6-3
CASSWDQSSYEQYF
TGTGCCAGCAGTTGGGACCAGAGCTCCTACGAGCAGTACTTC